The rows below give T cell receptor beta chains drawn from one sample of a study of blood T cells in healthy people across ages. A single record per CDR3 protein comes from TCRdb applying MiXCR to the 5' RACE reads. The sample lists approximately 580,000 distinct CDR3 sequences, around 24% occurring once. The same specimen was also included in a second study, on T cells of mothers and their children.

Specimen: blood. The receptors here all came from a boy under 18 in good health. Both conserved end residues are part of each CDR3. The order of the fields is V gene, J gene, CDR3 protein.

V: TRBV28
J: TRBJ2-1
CDR3: CASSLSLAEYNEQFF

V: TRBV4-1
J: TRBJ1-1
CDR3: CASSPFGTVRVAEAFF

V: TRBV4-3
J: TRBJ1-3
CDR3: CASSQGRQGRNTIYF

V: TRBV9
J: TRBJ2-1
CDR3: CASSLNPFSAGLAGVPFF

V: TRBV19
J: NA
CDR3: CASSATAATYEQYF

V: TRBV3-1
J: TRBJ1-3
CDR3: CASSQDQGISGNTIYF

V: TRBV7-9
J: TRBJ1-2
CDR3: CASSLGPTGEHYGYTF

V: TRBV14
J: TRBJ2-7
CDR3: CASSPRGGTHEQYF

V: TRBV20-1
J: TRBJ1-5
CDR3: CSARFGGDAQPQHF

V: TRBV2
J: TRBJ2-4
CDR3: CASRTRLALAKNIQYF

V: TRBV5-5
J: TRBJ1-1
CDR3: CASSLDRVSAEAFF

V: TRBV20-1
J: TRBJ1-4
CDR3: CSDRGTTNEKLFF

V: TRBV11-3
J: TRBJ2-1
CDR3: CASRDGQYNEQFF

V: TRBV7-2
J: TRBJ1-2
CDR3: CASSPEGQNYGYTF

V: TRBV3-1
J: TRBJ2-6
CDR3: CASSQEGRLSSGANVLTF

V: TRBV20-1
J: TRBJ2-1
CDR3: CSASRQYNEKFF

V: TRBV2
J: TRBJ2-1
CDR3: CASNAGGQTYYNEQFF

V: TRBV6-1
J: TRBJ2-6
CDR3: CATRESSGANVLTF

V: TRBV5-1
J: TRBJ2-3
CDR3: CASSARGRALDTQYF

V: TRBV28
J: TRBJ2-7
CDR3: CASWPSGVRFTEQYF

V: TRBV4-3
J: TRBJ2-1
CDR3: CASSQSRGNEQFF

V: TRBV6-2/TRBV6-3
J: NA
CDR3: CASSYPSGSGTYEQYF

V: TRBV28
J: TRBJ2-2
CDR3: CASRGQGTNTGELFF

V: TRBV2
J: TRBJ2-5
CDR3: CARKGAVQETQYF

V: TRBV5-5
J: NA
CDR3: CASRLAGGPYYEQYF

V: TRBV5-6
J: TRBJ1-2
CDR3: CASSLGQGDYGYTF

V: TRBV14
J: TRBJ2-1
CDR3: CASSQAGVKHVEQFF